These 9 T cell receptor beta chains share one sample of origin, sequenced in a study of T cell repertoires in cytomegalovirus infection. MiXCR, run by TCRdb on the reads, gives a single entry per CDR3 protein. In the table there are 700,000 to 850,000 distinct CDR3 sequences, over 25% of which are singletons. These receptors are not linked to any known antigen. Sequencing was performed on cultured CD8+ T cells from PBMCs, taken from culture after CMV antigen stimulation. Receptors were obtained from a human donor in good health (CMV status not recorded). Some clones in this sample may be carry-over from other donors' samples.

This clonotype was counted a few times. The V call is TRBV7-6, the J call TRBJ2-5; D unclear. Germline CDR1 reads SGHVS; CDR2 reads FNYEAQ. There are 11 residues in the CDR3. The V gene lost 5 bases and the J gene lost 11 bases, with 12 bases spanning the gap. The CDR3 is CASSLRLLQYF. DNA of the CDR3: TGTGCCAGCAGCCTAAGACTCCTACAGTACTTC.

The J gene is TRBJ2-1, the V gene TRBV7-9, with no clear D. Germline CDR1 SEHNR, CDR2 FQNEAQ (reference sequence). V shed 1 base and J shed 8 bases, with 21 bases lying between them. The CDR3 spans 17 residues. The CDR3 DNA follows: TGTGCCAGCAGCTTAGTGGTGGCGTCTACCGGTGAAGATGAGCAGTTCTTC. Its protein product is CASSLVVASTGEDEQFF.

V is TRBV4-3 and J is TRBJ2-2, with 7 bases fitting TRBD2. Germline CDR1 and CDR2: LGHNA and YSLEER. The CDR3 is made up of 16 amino acids. J gave up 5 bases and V 4 bases, and 10 bases lay outside the gene matches. The CDR3 DNA reads as TGCGCCAGCAGCCTCCAACTAGCGATAGGGACCGGGGAGCTGTTTTTT. Its protein is CASSLQLAIGTGELFF.

Only a few counts were recorded for this clonotype. The chain is built from TRBV10-3 and TRBJ2-2; D is unclear. Looked up from germline, CDR1 is ENHRY and CDR2 is SYGVKD. This CDR3 contains 15 residues. V was pared by 4 bases and J by 1 base, with 10 bases between. CDR3 protein: CAISGVEQNTGELFF. In nucleotides, the CDR3 is TGTGCCATCAGTGGGGTGGAACAGAACACCGGGGAGCTGTTTTTT.

This sequence joins TRBV7-9 and TRBJ2-7, with D uncertain. The CDR3 runs 11 residues. Trimming pared 1 base from V and 7 bases from J, leaving 5 bases between. Germline values: CDR1 SEHNR, CDR2 FQNEAQ (reference sequence). In DNA, the CDR3 is TGTGCCAGCAGCTTAGACGGGGAGCAGTACGTC. Its protein product is CASSLDGEQYV.

The chain recombines TRBV5-1 with TRBJ2-6; 9 bases line up with TRBD1. Germline V gives CDR1 SGHRS, CDR2 YFSETQ. The J segment lost 4 bases and the V segment lost 0 bases, leaving 11 bases of the junction unmatched. The length of the CDR3 is 19 residues. The CDR3 DNA is TGCGCCAGCAGCTTGGTTTCGACAGGGGGTGGTGCAGGGGCCAACGTCCTGACTTTC. Translating it yields CASSLVSTGGGAGANVLTF.

This clonotype appeared many times. V gene TRBV7-8 combines with J gene TRBJ2-3; D is unclear. The CDR3 loop spans 16 amino acids. V was trimmed by 4 bases and J by 2 bases, leaving 16 bases between them. The germline CDR1 and CDR2 sequences are SGHVS and FQNEAQ. CDR3 region: CASSSRTEVDTDTQYF. The CDR3 DNA is TGTGCCAGCAGCTCGAGGACCGAAGTCGACACAGATACGCAGTATTTT.

The chain recombines TRBV27 with TRBJ2-7; possible D gene TRBD1, 6 bases. Trimming cost V 5 bases and J 0 bases, with 17 bases left between them. This CDR3 comprises 16 residues. Germline assignment: CDR1 MNHEY and CDR2 SMNVEV (reference sequence). The CDR3 nucleotides are TGTGCCAGCAGTACCATACAGGGATCTGACTCCTACGAGCAGTACGTC. The encoded protein is CASSTIQGSDSYEQYV.

The J gene is TRBJ2-7, the V gene TRBV7-9, with D possibly TRBD2 on 6 matching bases. The CDR3 is 15 amino acids. The ends were cut back, 5 bases at V and 4 bases at J, with 18 bases in the middle. The germline V gene encodes CDR1 SEHNR and CDR2 FQNEAQ (reference sequence). The CDR3 sequence: CASSPEGDSIYEQYF. The CDR3 nucleotides are TGTGCCAGCAGCCCCGAAGGGGACTCCATATACGAGCAGTACTTC.